The clone carrying this T cell receptor (beta chain) was seen a few times. Antigen specificity is unknown. The PCR made use of 60 Vbeta and 13 Jbeta primers. As processed by the authors: Around 76 million unique TCR beta chains, some 9.9 million shared, were counted in a later analysis. Clones were read by immunoSEQ multiplex PCR, and TCRdb kept only the in-frame ones, dropping some. V and J calls and clone size are as listed in that table; D and trimming were resolved from the DNA. The table shows roughly 97,000 clones, with about 79% occurring only once. The data stem from a study of cytomegalovirus exposure and HLA in healthy donors. Study as a whole: Early on, a data release was issued that held 80 million to 90 million unique TCRs from HLA-typed donors.

CDR3 length: 13 amino acids. Between the trimmed V and J ends, which lost 6 bases and 5 bases, there was a span of 14 bases. Germline V gene sequence: CDR1 MNHNY, CDR2 SVGAGI (reference sequence). Regarding the study as a whole: Data from an earlier analysis indicated that most TCR beta V segments were productive either about 90% or about 30% of the time.

V usage is TRBV6-6 and J usage is TRBJ2-7, with D possibly being TRBD2 (6 bases). The sequence was collected from a man aged 55 to 70 in good health and CMV-seropositive. Sequenced sample: PBMCs. CDR3 in amino acids: CASRRRGGHEQYF. CDR3 DNA: TGTGCCAGCAGACGGCGGGGAGGACACGAGCAGTACTTC.